A selection of T cell receptor beta chains follows, all from one sample in a study of T cell responses to AZD1222 COVID-19 vaccine. Produced via immunoSEQ multiplex PCR; TCRdb's table is partial and in-frame only. Counted here are over 95,000 clones, 85% to 90% occurring once; the ten biggest clones make up more than 10%. The sample was peripheral blood, taken on day 0 of AZD1222 vaccination. Receptor source: an adult in good health. CDR3s include the opening cysteine and the closing phenylalanine or tryptophan. D genes are given only for firm matches. The size of a clone is reported for some rows only, either as once, few or many, or as a class for expanded clones.

d_call,clone_size,j_call,v_call,cdr3_aa,cdr3_nt
TRBD2,NA,TRBJ2-7,TRBV5-5,CASSFGGGSYEQYF,TGTGCCAGCAGCTTCGGGGGAGGGTCCTACGAGCAGTACTTC
TRBD1,NA,TRBJ2-7,TRBV28,CASSLSAGGSYEQYF,TGTGCCAGCAGTTTATCGGCAGGGGGCAGCTACGAGCAGTACTTC
NA,NA,TRBJ2-6,TRBV15,CATSRELQANVLTF,TGTGCCACCAGCAGAGAGCTTCAGGCCAACGTCCTGACTTTC
NA,NA,TRBJ2-7,TRBV7-6,CASSPSYGSYEQYF,TGTGCCAGCAGTCCCTCTTATGGGTCCTACGAGCAGTACTTC
NA,NA,TRBJ2-1,TRBV29-1,CSVQVLGNEQFF,TGCAGCGTTCAAGTCTTGGGCAATGAGCAGTTCTTC
NA,NA,TRBJ2-3,TRBV6-4,CASSDEATQYF,TGTGCCAGCAGTGATGAGGCTACGCAGTATTTT
NA,NA,TRBJ2-2,TRBV25-1,CASTEDRTTGTGELFF,TGTGCCAGCACCGAAGACAGGACAACGGGCACCGGGGAGCTGTTTTTT
NA,NA,TRBJ1-2,TRBV28,CASSFPGRDGYTF,TGTGCCAGCAGTTTCCCCGGGAGGGATGGCTACACCTTC
NA,NA,TRBJ1-1,TRBV6-2/TRBV6-3,CASSYVQGTFNTEAFF,TGTGCCAGCAGTTACGTACAGGGAACGTTCAACACTGAAGCTTTCTTT
NA,NA,TRBJ2-3,TRBV3-1/TRBV3-2,CASSGKTDTQYF,TGTGCCAGCAGCGGAAAGACAGATACGCAGTATTTT
TRBD2,few,TRBJ2-7,TRBV28,CASSPTLAAYEQYF,TGTGCCAGCAGCCCCACCCTAGCGGCTTACGAGCAGTACTTC
TRBD1,NA,TRBJ1-5,TRBV5-8,CASSLVTGTGDRGQPQHF,TGTGCCAGCAGCTTGGTAACCGGGACAGGGGATAGGGGTCAGCCCCAGCATTTT
NA,NA,TRBJ2-5,TRBV27,CASREQGRRETQYF,TGTGCCAGCAGGGAACAGGGAAGGAGAGAGACCCAGTACTTC
NA,NA,TRBJ1-5,TRBV12-3/TRBV12-4,CASRPKGEPQHF,TGTGCCAGCAGACCTAAAGGGGAGCCCCAGCATTTT
NA,NA,TRBJ1-5,TRBV27,CASSSVGGPGNQPQHF,TGTGCCAGCAGTTCCGTTGGGGGGCCTGGCAATCAGCCCCAGCATTTT
NA,NA,TRBJ1-1,TRBV15,CATSRGSTEGTEAFF,TGTGCCACCAGCCGGGGCTCCACCGAGGGCACTGAAGCTTTCTTT
TRBD1,NA,TRBJ2-4,TRBV5-4,CASSWQGEARNIQYF,TGTGCCAGCAGCTGGCAGGGGGAAGCGAGGAACATTCAGTACTTC
NA,NA,TRBJ2-3,TRBV6-1,CASREAQGYTDTQYF,TGTGCCAGCAGAGAAGCCCAGGGGTACACAGATACGCAGTATTTT
TRBD2,NA,TRBJ2-4,TRBV28,CASSGAGGPKIDIQYF,TGTGCCAGCAGTGGAGCGGGAGGGCCCAAGATAGACATTCAGTACTTC
NA,NA,TRBJ2-3,TRBV9,CASSVEGLDTDTQYF,TGTGCCAGCAGCGTAGAAGGGTTAGACACAGATACGCAGTATTTT
NA,NA,TRBJ2-1,TRBV18,CASSLRLEEYNEQFF,TGTGCCAGCTCCCTTAGATTGGAGGAGTACAATGAGCAGTTCTTC
NA,NA,TRBJ2-1,TRBV4-3,CASSHMTEYNEQFF,TGCGCCAGCAGCCATATGACGGAATACAATGAGCAGTTCTTC
NA,NA,TRBJ2-2,TRBV28,CASTYGSKGAGELFF,TGTGCCAGCACGTACGGGAGCAAAGGGGCCGGGGAGCTGTTTTTT
TRBD2,once,TRBJ2-7,TRBV28,CASSTPGGNIGYEQYF,TGTGCCAGCAGTACCCCGGGGGGGAATATAGGGTACGAGCAGTACTTC